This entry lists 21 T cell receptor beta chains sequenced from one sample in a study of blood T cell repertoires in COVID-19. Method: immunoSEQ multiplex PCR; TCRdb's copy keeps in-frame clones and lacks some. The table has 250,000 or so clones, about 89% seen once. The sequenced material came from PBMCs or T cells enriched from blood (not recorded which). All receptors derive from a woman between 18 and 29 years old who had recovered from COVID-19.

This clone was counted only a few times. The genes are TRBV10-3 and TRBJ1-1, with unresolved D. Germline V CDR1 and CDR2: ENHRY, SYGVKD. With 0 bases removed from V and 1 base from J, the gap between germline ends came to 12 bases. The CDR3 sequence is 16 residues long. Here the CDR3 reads CAISESQVNGNTEAFF. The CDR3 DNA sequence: TGTGCCATCAGTGAGTCCCAGGTTAACGGGAACACTGAAGCTTTCTTT.

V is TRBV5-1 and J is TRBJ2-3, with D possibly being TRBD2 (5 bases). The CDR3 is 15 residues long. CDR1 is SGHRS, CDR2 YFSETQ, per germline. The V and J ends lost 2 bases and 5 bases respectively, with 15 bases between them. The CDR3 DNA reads TGCGCCAGCAGCTTAATTTACGGAGGTGAAGATACGCAGTATTTT. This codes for CASSLIYGGEDTQYF.

CDR3 in amino acids: CASSSGGGSISYEQYF. CDR3 coding DNA: TGCGCCAGCAGCTCCGGAGGGGGCAGTATCTCCTACGAGCAGTACTTC. The chain combines TRBV5-1 with TRBJ2-7; weak D call: TRBD1 (7 bases). V dropped 3 bases and J dropped 0 bases, with 16 bases sitting between them. The length of the CDR3 is 16 residues. Germline loops: CDR1 SGHRS, CDR2 YFSETQ.

The CDR3 here is CASSPQGRETDTQYF. CDR3 coding DNA: TGTGCCAGCAGCCCCCAGGGGCGGGAGACAGATACGCAGTATTTT. The chain recombines TRBV7-8 with TRBJ2-3; D perhaps matches TRBD2 (7 bases). The germline gives CDR1 SGHVS, CDR2 FQNEAQ. The CDR3 sequence is 15 residues long. V was cut by 5 bases and J by 3 bases, with 15 bases left in between.

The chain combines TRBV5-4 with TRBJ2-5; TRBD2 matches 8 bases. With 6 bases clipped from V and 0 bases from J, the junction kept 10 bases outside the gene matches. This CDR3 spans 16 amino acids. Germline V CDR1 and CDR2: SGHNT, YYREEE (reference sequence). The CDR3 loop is CASTGRGRPDQETQYF. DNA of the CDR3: TGTGCCAGCACGGGACGCGGGAGGCCCGACCAAGAGACCCAGTACTTC. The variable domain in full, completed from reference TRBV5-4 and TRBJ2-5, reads ETGVTQSPTHLIKTRGQQVTLRCSSQSGHNTVSWYQQALGQGPQFIFQYYREEENGRGNFPPRFSGLQFPNYSSELNVNALELDDSALYLCASTGRGRPDQETQYFGPGTRLLVL.

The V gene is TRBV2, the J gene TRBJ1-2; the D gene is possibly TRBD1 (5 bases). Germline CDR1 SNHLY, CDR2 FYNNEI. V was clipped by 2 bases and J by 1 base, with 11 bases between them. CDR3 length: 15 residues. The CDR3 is CASSEMGGGNYGYTF. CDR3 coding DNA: TGTGCCAGCAGTGAAATGGGGGGTGGTAACTATGGCTACACCTTC. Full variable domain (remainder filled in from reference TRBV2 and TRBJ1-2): EPEVTQTPSHQVTQMGQEVILRCVPISNHLYFYWYRQILGQKVEFLVSFYNNEISEKSEIFDDQFSVERPDGSNFTLKIRSTKLEDSAMYFCASSEMGGGNYGYTFGSGTRLTVV.

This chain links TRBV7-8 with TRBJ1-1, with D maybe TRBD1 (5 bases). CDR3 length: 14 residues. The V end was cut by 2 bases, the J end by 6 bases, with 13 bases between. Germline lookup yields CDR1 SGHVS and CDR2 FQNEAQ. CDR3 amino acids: CASSLSLQESEAFF. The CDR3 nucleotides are TGTGCCAGCAGCTTAAGTCTACAGGAGTCTGAAGCTTTCTTT. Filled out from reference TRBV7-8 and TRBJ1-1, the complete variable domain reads GAGVSQSPRYKVAKRGQDVALRCDPISGHVSLFWYQQALGQGPEFLTYFQNEAQLDKSGLPSDRFFAERPEGSVSTLKIQRTQQEDSAVYLCASSLSLQESEAFFGQGTRLTVV.

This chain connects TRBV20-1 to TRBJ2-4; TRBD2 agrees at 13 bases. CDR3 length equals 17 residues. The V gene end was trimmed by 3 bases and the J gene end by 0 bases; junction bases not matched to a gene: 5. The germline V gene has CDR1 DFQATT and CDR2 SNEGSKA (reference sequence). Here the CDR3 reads CSASTSGRAQAKNIQYF. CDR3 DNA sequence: TGCAGTGCTAGTACTAGCGGGAGGGCCCAAGCCAAAAACATTCAGTACTTC.

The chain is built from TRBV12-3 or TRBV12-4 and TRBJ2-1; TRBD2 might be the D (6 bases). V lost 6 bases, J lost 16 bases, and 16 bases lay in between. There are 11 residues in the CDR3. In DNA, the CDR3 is TGTGCCAGCAGCAAAAGCGGGCTCCATTTCTTC. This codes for CASSKSGLHFF.

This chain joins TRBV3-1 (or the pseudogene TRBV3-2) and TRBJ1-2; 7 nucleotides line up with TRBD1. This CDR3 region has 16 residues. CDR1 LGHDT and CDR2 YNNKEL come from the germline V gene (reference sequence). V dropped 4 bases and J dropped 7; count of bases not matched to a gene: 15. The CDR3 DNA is TGTGCCAGCAGCCGCTATAAACCGGGACAGCCTTTTGGCTACACCTTC. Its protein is CASSRYKPGQPFGYTF.

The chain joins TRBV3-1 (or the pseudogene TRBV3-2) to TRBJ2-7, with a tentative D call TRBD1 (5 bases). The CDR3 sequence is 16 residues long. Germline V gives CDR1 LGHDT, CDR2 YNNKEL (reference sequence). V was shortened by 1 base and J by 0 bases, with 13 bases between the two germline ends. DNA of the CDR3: TGTGCCAGCAGCCAAGCCAGAATGACAGCCTCCTACGAGCAGTACTTC. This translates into CASSQARMTASYEQYF.

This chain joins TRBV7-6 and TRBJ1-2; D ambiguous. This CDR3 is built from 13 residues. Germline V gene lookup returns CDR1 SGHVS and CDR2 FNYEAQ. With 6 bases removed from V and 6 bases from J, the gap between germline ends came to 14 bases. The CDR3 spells CASSSYQGDGYTF. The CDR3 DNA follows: TGTGCCAGCAGTTCTTACCAAGGAGATGGCTACACCTTC. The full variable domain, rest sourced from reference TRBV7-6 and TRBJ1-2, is GAGVSQSPRYKVTKRGQDVALRCDPISGHVSLYWYRQALGQGPEFLTYFNYEAQQDKSGLPNDRFSAERPEGSISTLTIQRTEQRDSAMYRCASSSYQGDGYTFGSGTRLTVV.

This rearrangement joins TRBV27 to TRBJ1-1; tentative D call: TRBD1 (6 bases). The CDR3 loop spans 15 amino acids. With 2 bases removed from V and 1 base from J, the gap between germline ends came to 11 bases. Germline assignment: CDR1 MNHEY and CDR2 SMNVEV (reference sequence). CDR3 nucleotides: TGTGCCAGCAGTTTAGGAACAGGGAGGAACACTGAAGCTTTCTTT. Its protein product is CASSLGTGRNTEAFF.

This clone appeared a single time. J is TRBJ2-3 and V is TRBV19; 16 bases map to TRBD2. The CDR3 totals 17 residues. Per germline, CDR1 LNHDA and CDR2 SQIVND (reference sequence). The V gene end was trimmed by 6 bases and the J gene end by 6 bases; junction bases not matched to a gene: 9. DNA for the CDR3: TGTGCCAGTAGAAGGACCGGGACTAGCGGGAGGGCGGATACGCAGTATTTT. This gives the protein CASRRTGTSGRADTQYF.

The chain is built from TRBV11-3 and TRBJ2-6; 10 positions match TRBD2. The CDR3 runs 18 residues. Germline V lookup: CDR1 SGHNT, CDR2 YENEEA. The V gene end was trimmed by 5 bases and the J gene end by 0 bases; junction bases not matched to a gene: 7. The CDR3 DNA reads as TGTGCCAGCAGCGTCACTAGCGGGGCGAGCTCTGGGGCCAACGTCCTGACTTTC. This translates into CASSVTSGASSGANVLTF.

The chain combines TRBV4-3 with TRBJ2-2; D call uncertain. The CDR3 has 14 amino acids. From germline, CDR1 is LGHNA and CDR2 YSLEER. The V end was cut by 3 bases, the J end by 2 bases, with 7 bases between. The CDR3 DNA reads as TGCGCCAGCAGCCACCTCTCTAACACCGGGGAGCTGTTTTTT. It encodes CASSHLSNTGELFF.

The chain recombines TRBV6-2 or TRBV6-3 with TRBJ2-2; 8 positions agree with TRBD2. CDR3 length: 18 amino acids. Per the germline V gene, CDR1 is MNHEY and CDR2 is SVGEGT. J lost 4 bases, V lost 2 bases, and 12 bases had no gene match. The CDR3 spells CASSYRPGSGGPTGELFF. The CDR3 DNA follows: TGTGCCAGCAGTTACCGCCCGGGGTCGGGGGGGCCCACCGGGGAGCTGTTTTTT.

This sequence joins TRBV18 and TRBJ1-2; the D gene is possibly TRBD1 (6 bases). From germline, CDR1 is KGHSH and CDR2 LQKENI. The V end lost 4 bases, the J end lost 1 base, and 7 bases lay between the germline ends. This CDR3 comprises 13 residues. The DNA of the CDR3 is TGTGCCAGCTCACTGGACAGTAACTATGGCTACACCTTC. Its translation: CASSLDSNYGYTF.

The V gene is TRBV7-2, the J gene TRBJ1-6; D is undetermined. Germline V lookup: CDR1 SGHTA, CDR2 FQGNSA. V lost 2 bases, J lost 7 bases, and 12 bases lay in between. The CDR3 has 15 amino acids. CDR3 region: CASSLTGSSNSPLHF. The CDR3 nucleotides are TGTGCCAGCAGCTTAACCGGGTCCTCAAATTCACCCCTCCACTTT.

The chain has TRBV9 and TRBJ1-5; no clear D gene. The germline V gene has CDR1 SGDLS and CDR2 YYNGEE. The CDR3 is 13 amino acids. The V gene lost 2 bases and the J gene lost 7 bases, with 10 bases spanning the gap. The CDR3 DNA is TGTGCCAGCAGCGTCGGGGAATCGCAGCCCCAGCATTTT. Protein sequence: CASSVGESQPQHF.

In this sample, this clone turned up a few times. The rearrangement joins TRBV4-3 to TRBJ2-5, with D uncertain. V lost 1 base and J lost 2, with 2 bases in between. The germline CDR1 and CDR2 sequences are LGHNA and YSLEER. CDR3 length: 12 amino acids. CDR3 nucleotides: TGCGCCAGCAGCCAAGCTCAAGAGACCCAGTACTTC. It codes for CASSQAQETQYF.